Detailed here is one T cell receptor beta chain. Its matching antigen is unknown. This specimen belongs to a study of cytomegalovirus exposure and HLA in healthy donors. General observations from the study: Rare TCR sequences dominated, though some public TCRs recurred in many donors.

Germline V lookup: CDR1 SNHLY, CDR2 FYNNEI. CDR3 length equals 14 residues. Between the trimmed V and J ends, which lost 6 bases and 1 base, there was a span of 9 bases. PCR was performed using 60 Vbeta and 13 Jbeta primers. The repertoire was sequenced with immunoSEQ multiplex PCR; TCRdb's copy has only in-frame clones and lacks some. The table shows 110,000 or so clones, with 67% occurring only once. Sequences were obtained from PBMCs. The rearrangement joins TRBV2 to TRBJ2-2, with D tentatively TRBD2 (5 bases). This sequence was found in a man aged 18-30 years in good health and CMV-seropositive. The CDR3 loop reads CASRAGLNTGELFF. The CDR3 DNA sequence: TGTGCCAGCAGGGCGGGTTTGAACACCGGGGAGCTGTTTTTT.